The entry below describes one T cell receptor (beta chain). This sample is drawn from a study of blood T cells in healthy people across ages. A J-beta primer mix and a sample-barcoded 5' primer were used in a second PCR of roughly 6 to 11 cycles. In TCRdb, the 5' RACE reads were re-called with MiXCR into one record per CDR3 protein. The sample holds 850,000 to 1,000,000 distinct CDR3 sequences, 45% to 60% seen once. CDR3 length: 12 amino acids. Germline values: CDR1 SGHVS, CDR2 FQNEAQ. V lost 10 bases and J lost 5, with 15 bases in between. The V gene is TRBV7-8, the J gene TRBJ2-7, with D perhaps matching TRBD1 or TRBD2 (5 bases each). Material for sequencing was blood. The clonotype was recovered from a woman aged 55-75 years in good health. The CDR3 sequence: CATLGPGNEQYF. The CDR3, as DNA: TGTGCCACCTTGGGACCGGGTAACGAGCAGTACTTC.